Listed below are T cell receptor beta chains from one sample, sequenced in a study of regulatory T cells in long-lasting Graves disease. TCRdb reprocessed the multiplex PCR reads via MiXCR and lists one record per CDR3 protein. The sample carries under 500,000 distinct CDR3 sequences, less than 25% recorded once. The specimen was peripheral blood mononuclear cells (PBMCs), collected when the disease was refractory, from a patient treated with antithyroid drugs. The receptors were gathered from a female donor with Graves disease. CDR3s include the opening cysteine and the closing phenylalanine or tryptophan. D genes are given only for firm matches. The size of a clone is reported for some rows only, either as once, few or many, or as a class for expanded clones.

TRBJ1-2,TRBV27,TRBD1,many,CASSADRANYGYTF,TGTGCCAGCAGTGCGGACAGGGCTAACTATGGCTACACCTTC
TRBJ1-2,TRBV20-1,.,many,CSAGGFANSGYTF,TGCAGTGCTGGAGGGTTTGCCAATAGCGGCTACACCTTC
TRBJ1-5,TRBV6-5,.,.,CASSYLEVSNQPQHF,TGTGCCAGCAGTTACTTAGAGGTTAGCAATCAGCCCCAGCATTTT
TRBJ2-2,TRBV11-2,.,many,CASSPLGGLRGRELFF,TGTGCCAGCAGCCCCCTCGGGGGGCTCCGAGGCCGGGAGCTGTTTTTT
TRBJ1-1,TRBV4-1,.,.,CASSNPGTEAFF,TGCGCCAGCAGCAACCCGGGGACTGAAGCTTTCTTT
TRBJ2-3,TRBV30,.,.,CAWSVAGPNTDTQYF,TGTGCCTGGAGTGTGGCAGGGCCCAACACAGATACGCAGTATTTT
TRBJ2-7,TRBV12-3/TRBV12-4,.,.,CASRPGTASEQYF,TGTGCCAGCAGGCCCGGGACCGCGAGCGAGCAGTACTTC
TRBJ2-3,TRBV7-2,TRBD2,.,CASSPGTSATADTQYF,TGTGCCAGCAGCCCAGGGACTAGTGCAACGGCAGATACGCAGTATTTT
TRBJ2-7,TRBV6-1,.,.,CASIGGGSSYEQYF,TGTGCCAGCATCGGGGGAGGCAGCTCCTACGAGCAGTACTTC
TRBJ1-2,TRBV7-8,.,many,CASSLTGVGGYTF,TGTGCCAGCAGCTTAACCGGGGTAGGGGGCTACACCTTC
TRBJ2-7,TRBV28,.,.,CASTQDPRSEQYF,TGTGCCAGCACCCAGGACCCCCGCAGCGAGCAGTACTTC
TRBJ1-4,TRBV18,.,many,CASSPGPPDEKLFF,TGTGCCAGCTCACCGGGACCTCCCGATGAAAAACTGTTTTTT
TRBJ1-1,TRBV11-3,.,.,CASSLGAETEAFF,TGTGCCAGCAGCTTAGGCGCGGAAACTGAAGCTTTCTTT
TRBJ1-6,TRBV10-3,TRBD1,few,CAISGQGGSYNSPLHF,TGTGCCATCAGCGGACAGGGTGGATCCTATAATTCACCCCTCCACTTT
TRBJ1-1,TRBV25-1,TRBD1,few,CASRGTGTGTEAFF,TGTGCCAGCAGAGGGACAGGGACGGGCACTGAAGCTTTCTTT
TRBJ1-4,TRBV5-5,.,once,CASSLPPGEKLFF,TGTGCCAGCAGCCTACCCCCGGGAGAAAAACTGTTTTTT
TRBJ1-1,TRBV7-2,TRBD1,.,CASWSEGATEAFF,TGTGCCAGCTGGTCGGAGGGGGCGACTGAAGCTTTCTTT
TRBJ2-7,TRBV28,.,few,CASSLEGYPYEQYF,TGTGCCAGCAGTTTGGAGGGGTACCCCTACGAGCAGTACTTC
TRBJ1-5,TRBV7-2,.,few,CASSQVVFQPQHF,TGTGCCAGCAGCCAAGTCGTCTTTCAGCCCCAGCATTTT
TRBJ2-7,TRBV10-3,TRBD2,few,CAISDVGTRNEQYF,TGTGCCATCAGTGACGTCGGGACTAGAAACGAGCAGTACTTC
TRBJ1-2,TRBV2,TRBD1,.,CASTTGTGASGYTF,TGTGCCAGCACTACCGGGACAGGAGCTAGTGGCTACACCTTC
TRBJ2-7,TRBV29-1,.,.,CSAERRGETYEQYF,TGCAGCGCCGAACGCAGGGGGGAGACCTACGAGCAGTACTTC
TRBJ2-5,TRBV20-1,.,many,CSAWTFERWLETQYF,TGCAGTGCATGGACGTTCGAGCGGTGGTTAGAGACCCAGTACTTC
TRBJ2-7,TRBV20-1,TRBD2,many,CSARNPLGGREGYEQYF,TGCAGTGCTAGAAACCCGCTCGGTGGGCGGGAGGGCTACGAGCAGTACTTC
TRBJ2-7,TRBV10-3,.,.,CAISREQGDYEQYF,TGTGCCATCTCACGGGAGCAGGGCGATTACGAGCAGTACTTC
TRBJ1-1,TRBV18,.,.,CASSLHFGDTEAFF,TGTGCCAGCTCACTTCATTTTGGTGACACTGAAGCTTTCTTT
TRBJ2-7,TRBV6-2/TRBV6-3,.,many,CATRYPETGTGTYEQYF,TGTGCCACCAGGTACCCGGAGACCGGGACGGGAACCTACGAGCAGTACTTC
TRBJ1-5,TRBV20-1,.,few,CSARGGGNQPQHF,TGCAGTGCTAGGGGGGGCGGCAATCAGCCCCAGCATTTT
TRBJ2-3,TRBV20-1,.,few,CSARQAGDTQYF,TGCAGTGCTAGACAGGCTGGAGATACGCAGTATTTT
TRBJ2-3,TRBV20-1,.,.,CSATNRLELTDTQYF,TGCAGTGCTACTAATCGACTAGAACTCACAGATACGCAGTATTTT
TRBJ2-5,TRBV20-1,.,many,CSADGGTEQETQYF,TGCAGTGCAGACGGCGGGACGGAACAAGAGACCCAGTACTTC
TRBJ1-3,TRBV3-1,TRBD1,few,CASSQGQGSAGGNTIYF,TGTGCCAGCAGCCAAGGACAGGGATCCGCAGGTGGAAACACCATATATTTT
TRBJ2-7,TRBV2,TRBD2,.,CASSVGTSGIYEQYF,TGTGCCAGCAGTGTGGGGACTAGCGGGATCTACGAGCAGTACTTC
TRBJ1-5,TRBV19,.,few,CATSGGPGAPQHF,TGTGCCACCAGCGGCGGGCCGGGAGCGCCCCAGCATTTT
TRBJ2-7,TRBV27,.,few,CASSFQDPSGVYEQYF,TGTGCCAGCAGTTTCCAGGACCCGTCGGGTGTCTACGAGCAGTACTTC
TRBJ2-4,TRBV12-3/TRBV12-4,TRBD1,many,CASSLEDRRLAKNIQYF,TGTGCCAGCAGTTTAGAGGACAGGCGGTTAGCCAAAAACATTCAGTACTTC
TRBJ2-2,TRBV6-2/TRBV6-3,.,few,CASSYSSPGELFF,TGTGCCAGCAGTTACTCGAGCCCAGGGGAGCTGTTTTTT
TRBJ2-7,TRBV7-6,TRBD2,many,CASSLIAGGLEQYF,TGTGCCAGCAGCTTAATAGCGGGGGGTCTCGAGCAGTACTTC
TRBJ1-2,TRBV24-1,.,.,CATSRQGVEYTF,TGTGCCACCTCTCGGCAGGGAGTGGAGTACACCTTC
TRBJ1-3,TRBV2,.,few,CASSWDVSSGNTIYF,TGTGCCAGCAGCTGGGACGTGAGCTCTGGGAACACCATATATTTT
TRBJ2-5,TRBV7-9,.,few,CASSLDTEETQYF,TGTGCCAGCAGCTTAGATACCGAAGAGACCCAGTACTTC
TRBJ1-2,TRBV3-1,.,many,CASSQENPNYGYTF,TGTGCCAGCAGCCAGGAGAACCCTAACTATGGCTACACCTTC
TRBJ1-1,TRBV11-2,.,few,CASSSQGSPTTEAFF,TGTGCCAGCAGCTCGCAGGGGTCTCCAACGACTGAAGCTTTCTTT
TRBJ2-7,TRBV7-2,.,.,CASSLRVGWTGHEQYF,TGTGCCAGCAGCCTAAGGGTCGGTTGGACGGGGCACGAGCAGTACTTC
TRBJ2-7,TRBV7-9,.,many,CATRDTSSYEQYF,TGTGCCACCCGGGACACGAGCTCCTACGAGCAGTACTTC
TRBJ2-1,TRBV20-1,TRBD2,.,CSAGTSGRTRDNEQFF,TGCAGTGCTGGGACTAGCGGGAGAACGAGGGACAATGAGCAGTTCTTC
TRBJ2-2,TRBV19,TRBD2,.,CASRGTSGARELFF,TGTGCCAGCCGCGGGACTAGCGGGGCAAGGGAGCTGTTTTTT
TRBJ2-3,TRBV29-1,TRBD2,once,CSVEGLPSGNTDTQYF,TGCAGCGTTGAAGGTCTCCCAAGCGGGAACACAGATACGCAGTATTTT
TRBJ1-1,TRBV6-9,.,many,CASSSMASGTEAFF,TGTGCCAGCAGTTCCATGGCAAGTGGCACTGAAGCTTTCTTT
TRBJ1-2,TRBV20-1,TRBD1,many,CSAPDREGGYTF,TGCAGTGCTCCCGACAGGGAGGGTGGCTACACCTTC
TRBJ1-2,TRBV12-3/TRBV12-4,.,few,CASSLAGTGSYYGYTF,TGTGCCAGCAGTTTAGCCGGGACGGGGTCGTACTATGGCTACACCTTC
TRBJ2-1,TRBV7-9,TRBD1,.,CASSYPGQGASGEQFF,TGTGCCAGCAGCTACCCTGGGCAGGGGGCGAGTGGGGAGCAGTTCTTC
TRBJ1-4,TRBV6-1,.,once,CASNLRGNEKLFF,TGTGCCAGCAACTTGAGGGGTAATGAAAAACTGTTTTTT
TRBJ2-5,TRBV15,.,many,CATSRGEETQYF,TGTGCCACCAGCAGAGGAGAGGAGACCCAGTACTTC
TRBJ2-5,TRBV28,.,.,CASTKRTPPQETQYF,TGTGCCAGCACCAAGAGGACTCCACCCCAAGAGACCCAGTACTTC
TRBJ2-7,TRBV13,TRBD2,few,CASREGLAGEEQYF,TGTGCCAGCAGAGAGGGACTAGCGGGAGAGGAGCAGTACTTC
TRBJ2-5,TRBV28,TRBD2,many,CASSQALAFQETQYF,TGTGCCAGCAGCCAAGCACTAGCGTTTCAAGAGACCCAGTACTTC